A single sample is the source of the 18 T cell receptor beta chains below, sequenced in a study of PD-1 and CTLA-4 blockade in melanoma. The data were produced by immunoSEQ multiplex PCR, yet TCRdb's version contains in-frame clones alone and is incomplete. The sample lists about 16,000 clones; about 71% were seen once. This sample comprised CD8+ T cells from peripheral blood, obtained from a patient given anti-PD-1 treatment. The source is a human donor with melanoma.

In DNA, the CDR3 is TGTGCCAGCAGTTTATCCCTCTTACCAACCTCCTACGAGCAGTACTTC. Translated, it gives CASSLSLLPTSYEQYF. The chain joins TRBV27 to TRBJ2-7; unclear D gene. The length of the CDR3 is 16 residues. Germline-derived CDR1 and CDR2 are MNHEY and SMNVEV (reference sequence). Trimming removed 0 bases from V and 0 bases from J, with 12 bases in between.

This rearrangement joins TRBV5-1 to TRBJ2-3, with TRBD2 identical over 7 bases. Per germline, CDR1 SGHRS and CDR2 YFSETQ. The CDR3 is 16 residues long. J gave up 0 bases and V 4 bases, and 8 bases lay outside the gene matches. The CDR3 DNA sequence: TGCGCCAGCAGCCTTCTAGCGGCTTCTAGCACAGATACGCAGTATTTT. Protein: CASSLLAASSTDTQYF.

The rearrangement links TRBV5-4 to TRBJ1-2; the match to TRBD1 covers 12 bases. The germline gives CDR1 SGHNT, CDR2 YYREEE (reference sequence). V shed 4 bases, J shed 3 bases, and the junction held 4 bases outside the gene matches. The CDR3 runs 15 residues. The CDR3 here is CASSRDRGPDYGYTF. The CDR3 coding sequence is TGTGCCAGCAGCAGGGACAGGGGGCCTGACTATGGCTACACCTTC.

The chain combines TRBV9 with TRBJ1-2; 7 positions match TRBD1. After removal of 5 bases from V and 3 bases from J, the junction contained 4 bases not matched to a gene. CDR1 is SGDLS and CDR2 is YYNGEE in the germline V gene. The CDR3 runs to 13 residues. The CDR3 nucleotides are TGTGCCAGCAGAGCAACAGGGGACTATGGCTACACCTTC. This translates into CASRATGDYGYTF.

This chain joins TRBV18 and TRBJ2-7, with D perhaps matching TRBD2 (6 bases). Germline CDR1 reads KGHSH; CDR2 reads LQKENI. This CDR3 is built from 23 residues. V dropped 3 bases and J dropped 1 base, with 37 bases sitting between them. CDR3 amino acids: CASSPVLPVVTEGLLAVSYEQYF. CDR3 nucleotides: TGTGCCAGCTCACCGGTTTTGCCCGTTGTTACGGAAGGGCTATTAGCGGTATCCTACGAGCAGTACTTC.

The chain links TRBV7-6 to TRBJ2-7, with D tentatively TRBD1 or TRBD2 (5 bases each). The V end lost 4 bases, the J end lost 2 bases, and 15 bases lay between the germline ends. The CDR3 extends over 15 amino acids. Germline values: CDR1 SGHVS, CDR2 FNYEAQ. For the CDR3, the DNA is TGTGCCAGCAGCTCCTTTGGGCAGGGACCCTACGAGCAGTACTTC. Translation gives CASSSFGQGPYEQYF.

This clone was observed a handful of times. The V and J genes are TRBV7-9 and TRBJ1-5; D is uncertain. The CDR3 is made up of 14 amino acids. Germline V gene data show CDR1 as SEHNR and CDR2 as FQNEAQ (reference sequence). Deletions cut 1 base from V and 5 bases from J, with 9 bases between. Here the CDR3 DNA reads TGTGCCAGCAGCTTAGGTGGGGTAGATCAGCCCCAGCATTTT. It yields the protein CASSLGGVDQPQHF. The whole variable domain, remainder taken from reference TRBV7-9 and TRBJ1-5, is DTGVSQNPRHKITKRGQNVTFRCDPISEHNRLYWYRQTLGQGPEFLTYFQNEAQLEKSRLLSDRFSAERPKGSFSTLEIQRTEQGDSAMYLCASSLGGVDQPQHFGDGTRLSIL.

The chain carries TRBV27 and TRBJ1-1; a possible D gene is TRBD1 (5 bases). Germline-derived CDR1 and CDR2 are MNHEY and SMNVEV (reference sequence). The V and J ends lost 8 bases and 7 bases respectively, with 14 bases between them. The CDR3 covers 12 residues. CDR3 loop: CASYRDRNEAFF. CDR3 DNA sequence: TGTGCCAGCTACCGGGACCGCAATGAAGCTTTCTTT.

This clone appeared a single time. This chain connects TRBV15 to TRBJ1-1, with a possible D match to TRBD1 (6 bases). Trimming shortened V by 2 bases and J by 6 bases, and 16 bases separated the two germline ends. The CDR3 covers 15 residues. CDR1 and CDR2 (germline): LNHNV, YYDKDF (reference sequence). The CDR3 region has the DNA TGTGCCACCAGCAGACATGCAGGGGAAGGCGCTGAAGCTTTCTTT. It codes for CATSRHAGEGAEAFF. Filled out from reference TRBV15 and TRBJ1-1, the complete variable domain reads DAMVIQNPRYQVTQFGKPVTLSCSQTLNHNVMYWYQQKSSQAPKLLFHYYDKDFNNEADTPDNFQSRRPNTSFCFLDIRSPGLGDTAMYLCATSRHAGEGAEAFFGQGTRLTVV.

This rearrangement joins TRBV7-8 to TRBJ1-3, with 8 bases that match TRBD1. CDR3 length equals 16 residues. V lost 3 bases to trimming and J lost 0 bases; unmatched junction nucleotides: 4. Germline V gives CDR1 SGHVS, CDR2 FQNEAQ. CDR3 amino acids: CASSLWDRSSGNTIYF. CDR3 nucleotide sequence: TGTGCCAGCAGCTTGTGGGACAGGAGCTCTGGAAACACCATATATTTT.

There are a few counts of this clone. V usage is TRBV7-9 and J usage is TRBJ2-7, with TRBD2 identical over 7 bases. The CDR3 sequence is 13 residues long. Germline V gives CDR1 SEHNR, CDR2 FQNEAQ (reference sequence). V lost 4 bases and J lost 5; bases outside the gene matches: 5. DNA of the CDR3: TGTGCCAGCAGCTGGGGAGGGAGGGACGAGCAGTACTTC. This codes for CASSWGGRDEQYF.

The chain couples TRBV4-2 to TRBJ2-1; D is perhaps TRBD2 (6 bases). Germline V lookup: CDR1 LGHNA, CDR2 YNFKEQ. V was cut by 1 base and J by 3 bases, with 10 bases left in between. The length of the CDR3 is 15 residues. CDR3 nucleotides: TGTGCCAGCAGCCAAGGGGCGGGGAGCTACAATGAGCAGTTCTTC. The encoded protein is CASSQGAGSYNEQFF.

The chain joins TRBV5-1 to TRBJ2-7; no definite D call. In germline, CDR1 is SGHRS, CDR2 YFSETQ. Trimming shortened V by 1 base and J by 6 bases, and 17 bases separated the two germline ends. This CDR3 has 15 residues. The CDR3 sequence is CASSLYGGPLGEQYF. Here the CDR3 DNA reads TGCGCCAGCAGCTTGTATGGCGGACCCCTGGGCGAGCAGTACTTC.

This clone was detected only a few times. V and J are TRBV6-2 or TRBV6-3 and TRBJ2-3; D uncertain. The CDR3 covers 12 residues. V shed 4 bases and J shed 6 bases, with 8 bases lying between them. Looked up from germline, CDR1 is MNHEY and CDR2 is SVGEGT. The CDR3 region has the DNA TGTGCCAGCAGTTTAGGAGCGGATACGCAGTATTTT. It translates to CASSLGADTQYF.

V is TRBV5-1 and J is TRBJ2-2; no reliable D call. Germline CDR1 reads SGHRS; CDR2 reads YFSETQ. V was cut by 5 bases and J by 0 bases, with 17 bases left in between. The CDR3 spans 17 residues. The CDR3, as DNA: TGCGCCAGCAGTTCCCAACAAACCTTCGCGAACACCGGGGAGCTGTTTTTT. Its translation is CASSSQQTFANTGELFF. Supplemented by reference TRBV5-1 and TRBJ2-2, the full variable domain reads KAGVTQTPRYLIKTRGQQVTLSCSPISGHRSVSWYQQTPGQGLQFLFEYFSETQRNKGNFPGRFSGRQFSNSRSEMNVSTLELGDSALYLCASSSQQTFANTGELFFGEGSRLTVL.

The chain has TRBV19 and TRBJ2-5; possibly TRBD2 for D (5 bases). The germline V gene encodes CDR1 LNHDA and CDR2 SQIVND (reference sequence). V was clipped by 5 bases and J by 0 bases, with 16 bases between them. The CDR3 is 16 residues long. CDR3 protein: CASSGLGREYQETQYF. The CDR3 region has the DNA TGTGCCAGTAGTGGTTTGGGGAGAGAGTACCAAGAGACCCAGTACTTC.

This rearrangement joins TRBV29-1 to TRBJ2-4; either TRBD1 or TRBD2 may fit D (6 bases each). V lost 4 bases and J 7 bases, leaving 14 bases between the germline ends. The CDR3 spans 13 residues. Germline CDR1 reads SQVTM; CDR2 reads ANQGSEA. The CDR3 coding sequence is TGCAGCGTTGGTGGGGGGCGAGGGAACATTCAGTACTTC. Encoded protein: CSVGGGRGNIQYF.

The chain joins TRBV27 to TRBJ1-2; D is undetermined. The CDR3 length is 14 residues. Germline V gene data show CDR1 as MNHEY and CDR2 as SMNVEV (reference sequence). Trimming took 6 bases from V and 0 from J, leaving 11 bases between them. The DNA for the CDR3 is TGTGCCAGCAGCGTTCTGGGGACTAACTATGGCTACACCTTC. This gives the protein CASSVLGTNYGYTF.